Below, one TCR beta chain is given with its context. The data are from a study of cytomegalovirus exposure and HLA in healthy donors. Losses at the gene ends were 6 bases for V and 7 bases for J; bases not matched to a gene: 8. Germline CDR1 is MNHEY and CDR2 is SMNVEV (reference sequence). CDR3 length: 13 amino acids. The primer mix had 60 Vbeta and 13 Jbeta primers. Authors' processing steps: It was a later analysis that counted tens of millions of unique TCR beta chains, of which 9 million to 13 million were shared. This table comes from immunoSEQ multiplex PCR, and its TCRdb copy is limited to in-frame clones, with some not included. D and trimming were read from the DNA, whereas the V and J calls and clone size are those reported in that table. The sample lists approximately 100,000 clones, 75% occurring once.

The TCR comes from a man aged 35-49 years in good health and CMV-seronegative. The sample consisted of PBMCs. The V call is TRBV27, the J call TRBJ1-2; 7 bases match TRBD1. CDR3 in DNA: TGTGCCAGCAGGGAAACAGGGGTTGGTGGCTACACCTTC. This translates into CASRETGVGGYTF.